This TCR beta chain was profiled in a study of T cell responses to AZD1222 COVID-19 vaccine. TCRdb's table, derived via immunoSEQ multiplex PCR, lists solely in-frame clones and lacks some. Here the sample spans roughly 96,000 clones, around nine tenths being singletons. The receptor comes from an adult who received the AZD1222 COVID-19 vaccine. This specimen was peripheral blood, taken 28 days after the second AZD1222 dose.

The CDR3 is CASRAGGAGANVLTF. CDR3 nucleotide sequence: TGTGCCAGCCGGGCGGGGGGCGCTGGGGCCAACGTCCTGACTTTC. The chain combines TRBV28 with TRBJ2-6, with 8 nucleotides matching TRBD2. The CDR3 length is 15 residues. In germline, CDR1 is MDHEN, CDR2 SYDVKM. J lost 2 bases, V lost 8 bases, and 5 bases had no gene match.